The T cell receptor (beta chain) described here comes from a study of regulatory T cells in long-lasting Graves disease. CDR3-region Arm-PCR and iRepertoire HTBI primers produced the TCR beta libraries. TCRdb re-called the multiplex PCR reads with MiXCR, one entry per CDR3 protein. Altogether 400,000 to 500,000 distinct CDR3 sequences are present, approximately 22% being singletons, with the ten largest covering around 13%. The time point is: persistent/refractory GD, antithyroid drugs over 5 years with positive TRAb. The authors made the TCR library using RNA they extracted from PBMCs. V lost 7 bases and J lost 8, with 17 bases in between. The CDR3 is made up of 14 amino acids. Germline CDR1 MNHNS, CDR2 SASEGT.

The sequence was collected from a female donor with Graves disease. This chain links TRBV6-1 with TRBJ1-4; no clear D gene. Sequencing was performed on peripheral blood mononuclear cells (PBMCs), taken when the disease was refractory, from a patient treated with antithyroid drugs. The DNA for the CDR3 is TGTGCCAGCACCAAAAACCCCTCGTTGGAAAAACTGTTTTTT. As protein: CASTKNPSLEKLFF.